The T cell receptor (beta chain) described here comes from a study of tumor-infiltrating lymphocytes in primary liver carcinoma. Turning to the study itself: Between about 4 and 11 cm across, the tumors were all of stage T1-T3 N0M0. Study outcomes and limitations: Just about 7-25% of leading clones were found in every one of five regions.

The study co-extracted DNA and RNA from 20-30 mg of unsorted bulk tissue. Five separate regions of each tumor underwent sampling. This clonotype appeared a single time. Antigen unknown. Priming with a constant-region primer yielded TCR beta cDNA from roughly 500 ng total RNA. Generation of the TCR beta libraries relied on three nested multiplex PCR rounds using slightly modified ARM-PCR. For around 9 cycles apiece, the opening two PCR rounds ran with TRBV1-TRBV30 forward primers and a C-beta reverse primer. TCRdb re-called the multiplex PCR reads through MiXCR, storing one row per CDR3 protein. The repertoire holds about 99,000 distinct CDR3 sequences, with almost 70% as singletons. Trimming pared 7 bases from V and 2 bases from J, leaving 15 bases between. This CDR3 comprises 16 residues. Germline lookup yields CDR1 MDHEN and CDR2 SYDVKM.

The clonotype comes from a woman aged 55-70 years with primary liver carcinoma and hepatitis B virus infection. The chain joins TRBV28 to TRBJ2-6; possible D gene TRBD1, 6 bases. Specimen: liver tumor tissue from sampling region 5. Subset defined: tumor region T5, tumor centre. The DNA for the CDR3 is TGTGCCAGCAATTTTTTAGGGGGTGCTGGGGCCAACGTCCTGACTTTC. Translating gives CASNFLGGAGANVLTF.